The sequence of this T cell receptor (beta chain) was determined in a study of cytomegalovirus exposure and HLA in healthy donors. The length of the CDR3 is 14 residues. CDR1 and CDR2 from the germline V gene are MDHEN and SYDVKM. V was cut by 2 bases and J by 6 bases, with 11 bases left in between. This clone was observed a handful of times. Data came from immunoSEQ multiplex PCR; TCRdb stores just in-frame clones and leaves some out. The sample lists more than 200,000 clones, less than 95% occurring once. J is TRBJ2-1 and V is TRBV28; D ambiguous. Sequencing was performed on PBMCs. This clonotype originated in a young woman in good health and CMV-seronegative. CDR3 sequence (DNA): TGTGCCAGCAGTTTAAGTAACTCGGGCAATGAGCAGTTCTTC. This translates into CASSLSNSGNEQFF.